This T cell receptor (beta chain) appears in the sequencing data of a study of blood T cell repertoires in COVID-19. Across the study: From T cells, B-cell-depleted T cells, or PBMCs came the material, which was cDNA or gDNA.

V dropped 5 bases and J dropped 5; count of bases not matched to a gene: 5. The germline gives CDR1 LNHNV, CDR2 YYDKDF (reference sequence). The CDR3 has 15 amino acids. Sequenced by immunoSEQ multiplex PCR; TCRdb stores in-frame clones only, minus some. The table shows more than 35,000 clones, with 90% occurring only once. What was sequenced was peripheral blood. This sequence joins TRBV15 and TRBJ1-5; 11 nucleotides agree with TRBD1. The clonotype comes from a human donor in a cohort sampled during active COVID-19. CDR3 in amino acids: CATSRDRGVYQPQHF. The CDR3 DNA is TGTGCCACCAGCCGGGACAGGGGGGTGTATCAGCCCCAGCATTTT.